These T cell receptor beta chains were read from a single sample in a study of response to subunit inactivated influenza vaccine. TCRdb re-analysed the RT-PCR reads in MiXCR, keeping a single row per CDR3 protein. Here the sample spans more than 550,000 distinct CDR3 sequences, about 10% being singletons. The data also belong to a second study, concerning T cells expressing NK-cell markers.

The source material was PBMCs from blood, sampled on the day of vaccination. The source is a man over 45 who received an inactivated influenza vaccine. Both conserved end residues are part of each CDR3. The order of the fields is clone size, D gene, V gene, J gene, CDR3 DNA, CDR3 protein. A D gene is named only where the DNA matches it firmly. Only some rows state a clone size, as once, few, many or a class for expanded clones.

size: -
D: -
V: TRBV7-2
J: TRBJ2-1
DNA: TGTGCCAGCAGCTTAGATCCGGGGGCAATCTACAATGAGCAGTTCTTC
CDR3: CASSLDPGAIYNEQFF

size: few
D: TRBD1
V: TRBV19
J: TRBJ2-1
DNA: TGTGCCAGTAGTGGAGATGACAGGGGGCCGTACAATGAGCAGTTCTTC
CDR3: CASSGDDRGPYNEQFF

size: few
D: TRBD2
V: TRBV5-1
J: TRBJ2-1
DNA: TGCGCCAGCAGCAACGGACCTCGGGACTACAACAATGAGCAGTTCTTC
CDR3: CASSNGPRDYNNEQFF

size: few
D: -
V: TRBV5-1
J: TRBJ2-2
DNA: TGCGCCAGCAGCTTGCAGGTCGTCGGGGAGCTGTTTTTT
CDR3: CASSLQVVGELFF

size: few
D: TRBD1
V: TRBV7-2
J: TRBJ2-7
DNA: TGTGCCAGCAGCTTAGCTGCGCAGGGGGATCACTACGAGCAGTACTTC
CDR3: CASSLAAQGDHYEQYF

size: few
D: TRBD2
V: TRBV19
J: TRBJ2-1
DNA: TGTGCCAGTAGTAAGGGACTAGCCCGCACGGATGAGCAGTTCTTC
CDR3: CASSKGLARTDEQFF

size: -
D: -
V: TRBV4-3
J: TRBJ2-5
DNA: TGCGCCAGCAGCCAAGATATGGGCGAAGAGACCCAGTACTTC
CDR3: CASSQDMGEETQYF

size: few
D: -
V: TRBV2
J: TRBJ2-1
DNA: TGTGCCAGCCCAAAAGGGCAGGGCTACAATGAGCAGTTCTTC
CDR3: CASPKGQGYNEQFF

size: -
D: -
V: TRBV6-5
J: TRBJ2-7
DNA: TGTGCCAGCAGTTACTGGGGGCCCGAGAACTCCTACGAGCAGTACTTC
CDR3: CASSYWGPENSYEQYF

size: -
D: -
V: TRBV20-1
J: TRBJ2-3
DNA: TGCAGTGCTAGAGACCCGATTTCGGATACGCAGTATTTT
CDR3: CSARDPISDTQYF

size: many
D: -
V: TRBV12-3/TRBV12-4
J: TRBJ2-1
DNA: TGTGCCAGCACCACGGGGGCAGGGATGGATGAGCAGTTCTTC
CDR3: CASTTGAGMDEQFF

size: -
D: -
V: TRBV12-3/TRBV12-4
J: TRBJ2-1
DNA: TGTGCCAGCAGTTTAGATGGGGTCATGGGCAATGAGCAGTTCTTC
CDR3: CASSLDGVMGNEQFF

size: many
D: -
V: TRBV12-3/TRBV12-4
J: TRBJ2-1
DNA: TGTGCCAGCAGTAGGACCGGGGGCCTCTACAATGAGCAGTTCTTC
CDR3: CASSRTGGLYNEQFF

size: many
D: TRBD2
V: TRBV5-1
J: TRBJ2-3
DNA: TGCGCCAGCAGCTTGGCCGGGGGGGCATCCGATACGCAGTATTTT
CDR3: CASSLAGGASDTQYF

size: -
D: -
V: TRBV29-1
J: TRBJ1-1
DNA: TGCAGCGTCGGGACGCCCACATATGAGGACACTGAAGCTTTCTTT
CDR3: CSVGTPTYEDTEAFF

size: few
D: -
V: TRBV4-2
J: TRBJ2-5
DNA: TGTGCCAGCAGCCAAGAACGTAGAGAGACCCAGTACTTC
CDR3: CASSQERRETQYF

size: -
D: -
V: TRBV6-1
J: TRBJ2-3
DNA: TGTGCCAGCAACAATGGGTGGGGCAGCACAGATACGCAGTATTTT
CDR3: CASNNGWGSTDTQYF

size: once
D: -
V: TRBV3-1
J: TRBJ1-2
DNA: TGTGTCAGCAGCCGCTCCCACAGAGATGGCTACACCTTC
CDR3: CVSSRSHRDGYTF

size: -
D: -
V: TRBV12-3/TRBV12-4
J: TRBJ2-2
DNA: TGTGCCAGCAGTTTAAGGAGGACAGTGGCCGGGGAGCTGTTTTTT
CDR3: CASSLRRTVAGELFF

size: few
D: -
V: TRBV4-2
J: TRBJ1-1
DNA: TGTGCCAGCAGCCAAGTCTCGTTCAGGAAGAACACTGAAGCTTTCTTT
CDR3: CASSQVSFRKNTEAFF

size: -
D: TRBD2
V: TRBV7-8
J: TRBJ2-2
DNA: TGTGCCAGCAGCTCAGGCACTAGCGGGAGGGCCCGGACCGGGGAGCTGTTTTTT
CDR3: CASSSGTSGRARTGELFF

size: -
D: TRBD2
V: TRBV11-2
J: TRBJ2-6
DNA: TGTGCCAGCAGTATGAGGGGAGGGACCATTTCTAGGGCCAACGTCCTGACTTTC
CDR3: CASSMRGGTISRANVLTF

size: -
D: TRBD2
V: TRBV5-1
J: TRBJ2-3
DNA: TGCGCCAGCAGCTTGGGATTGTCGACTAGCGGGACCAGCACAGATACGCAGTATTTT
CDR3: CASSLGLSTSGTSTDTQYF

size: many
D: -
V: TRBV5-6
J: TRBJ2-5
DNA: TGTGCCAGCAGCTGGGACTGGTCCGGAGAGACCCAGTACTTC
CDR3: CASSWDWSGETQYF